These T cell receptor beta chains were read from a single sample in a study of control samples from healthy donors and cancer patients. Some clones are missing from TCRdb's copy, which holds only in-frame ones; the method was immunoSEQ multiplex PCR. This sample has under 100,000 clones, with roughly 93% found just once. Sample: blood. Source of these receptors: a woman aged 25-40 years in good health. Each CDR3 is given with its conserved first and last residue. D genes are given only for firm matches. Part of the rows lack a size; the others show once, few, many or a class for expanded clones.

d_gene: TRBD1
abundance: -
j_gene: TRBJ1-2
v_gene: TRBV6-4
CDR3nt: TGTGCCAGCAGCGGACAGGGGGCTGGTGGCTACACCTTC
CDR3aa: CASSGQGAGGYTF

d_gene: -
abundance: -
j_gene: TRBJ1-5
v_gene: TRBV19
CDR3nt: TGTGCCAGTACTACACGCGGTCAGCCCCAGCATTTT
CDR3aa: CASTTRGQPQHF

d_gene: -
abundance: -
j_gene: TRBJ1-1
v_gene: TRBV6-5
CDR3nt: TGTGCCAGCACCCTGGGACCGGGGAACACTGAAGCTTTCTTT
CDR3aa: CASTLGPGNTEAFF

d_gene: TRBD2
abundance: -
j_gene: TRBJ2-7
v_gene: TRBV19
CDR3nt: TGTGCCAGTAGTGCAAGGACTAGCGGGTGGTACTTC
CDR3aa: CASSARTSGWYF

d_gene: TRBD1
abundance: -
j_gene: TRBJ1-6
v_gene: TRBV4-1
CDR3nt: TGCGCCAGCAGCCAGCGCGGACAGGGTGATTCACCCCTCCACTTT
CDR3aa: CASSQRGQGDSPLHF

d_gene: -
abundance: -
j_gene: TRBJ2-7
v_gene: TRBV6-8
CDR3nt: TGTGCCAGCAGTTTGAGGACTTTCCGGGCCAAGTATGAGCAGTACTTC
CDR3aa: CASSLRTFRAKYEQYF

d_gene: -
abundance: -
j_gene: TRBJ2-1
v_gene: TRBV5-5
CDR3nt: TGTGCCAGCAGCTTGGTGGGGGAGCACAATGAGCAGTTCTTC
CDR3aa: CASSLVGEHNEQFF

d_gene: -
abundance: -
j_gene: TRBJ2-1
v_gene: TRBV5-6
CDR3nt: TGTGCCAGCAGCTCCCGGGACTTGCAGTTCTTC
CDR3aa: CASSSRDLQFF

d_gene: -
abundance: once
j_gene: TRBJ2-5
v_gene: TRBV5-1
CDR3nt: TGCGCCAGCAGCGGCGCCTCCGGTGGGCTGGTAGAGACCCAGTACTTC
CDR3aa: CASSGASGGLVETQYF

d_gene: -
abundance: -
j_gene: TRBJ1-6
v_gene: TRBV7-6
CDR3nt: TGTGCCAGCAGCTCTGAAGGACGGGGTAATTCACCCCTCCACTTT
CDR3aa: CASSSEGRGNSPLHF

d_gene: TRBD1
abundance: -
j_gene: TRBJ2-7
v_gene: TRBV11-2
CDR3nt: TGTGCCAGCAGCCCGGACAGGGGCGCCGAGCAGTACTTC
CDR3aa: CASSPDRGAEQYF

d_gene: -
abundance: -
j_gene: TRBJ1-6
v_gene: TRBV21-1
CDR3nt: TGTGCCAGCAGATGTTCTCCCTTCGGGGGTGTTAATTCACCCCTCCACTTT
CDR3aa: CASRCSPFGGVNSPLHF

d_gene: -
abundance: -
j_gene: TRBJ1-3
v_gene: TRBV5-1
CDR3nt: TGCGCCAGCAGCTTGGAGGGAAACACCATATATTTT
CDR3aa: CASSLEGNTIYF

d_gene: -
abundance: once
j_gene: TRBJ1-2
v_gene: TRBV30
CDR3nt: TGTGCCTGGAGCCTTCAGAGGGATTGGGTCTATGGCTACACCTTC
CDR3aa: CAWSLQRDWVYGYTF

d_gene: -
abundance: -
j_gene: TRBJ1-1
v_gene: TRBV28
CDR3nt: TGTGCCAGCAGTTCCAAAGGGGTCGCGCCCAAGAACACTGAAGCTTTCTTT
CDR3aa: CASSSKGVAPKNTEAFF

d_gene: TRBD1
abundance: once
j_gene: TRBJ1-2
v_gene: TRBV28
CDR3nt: TGTGCCAGCAGTCAGGGGGCCCGAGGCAAGGATGGCTACACCTTC
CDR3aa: CASSQGARGKDGYTF

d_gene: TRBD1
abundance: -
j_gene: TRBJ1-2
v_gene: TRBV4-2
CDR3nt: TGTGCCAGCAGCTCAGAGGACAGGAGGTATGGCTACACCTTC
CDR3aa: CASSSEDRRYGYTF

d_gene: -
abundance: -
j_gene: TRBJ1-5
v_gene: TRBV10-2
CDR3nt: TGCGCCAGCAGGGAGAGCAATCAGCCCCAGCATTTT
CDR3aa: CASRESNQPQHF

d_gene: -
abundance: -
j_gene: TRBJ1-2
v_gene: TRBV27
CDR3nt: TGTGCCAGCAGTTTAAGGGGAATCTATGGCTACACCTTC
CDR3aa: CASSLRGIYGYTF

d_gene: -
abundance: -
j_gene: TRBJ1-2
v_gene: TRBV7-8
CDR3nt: TGTGCCAGCAGCTTAGTGGTACCAAGGGAGAACTATGGCTACACCTTC
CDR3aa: CASSLVVPRENYGYTF

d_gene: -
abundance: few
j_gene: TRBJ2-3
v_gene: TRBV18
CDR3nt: TGTGCCAGCTCACCCCAGGGGGGGCGCTCAGATACGCAGTATTTT
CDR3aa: CASSPQGGRSDTQYF

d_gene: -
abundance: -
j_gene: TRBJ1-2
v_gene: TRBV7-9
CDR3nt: TGTGCCAGCAGCTGGTCGGGTGGTGGCTACACCTTC
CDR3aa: CASSWSGGGYTF

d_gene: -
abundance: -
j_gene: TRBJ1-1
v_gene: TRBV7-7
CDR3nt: TGTGCTAGCAGGCCTCTTGGACAGTCCAACACTGAAGCTTTCTTT
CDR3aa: CASRPLGQSNTEAFF

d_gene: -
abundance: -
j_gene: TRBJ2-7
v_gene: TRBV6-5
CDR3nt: TGTGCCAGCAGTTATGGAACGGGAAACGAGCAGTACTTC
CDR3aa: CASSYGTGNEQYF

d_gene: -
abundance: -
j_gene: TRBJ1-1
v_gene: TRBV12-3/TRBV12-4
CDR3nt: TGTGCCAGCAGTTCACCGACTGAAGCTTTCTTT
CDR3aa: CASSSPTEAFF

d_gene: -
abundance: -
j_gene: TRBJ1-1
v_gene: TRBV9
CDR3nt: TGTGCCAGCAGCACATTATTGACAGGTGAAGCTTTCTTT
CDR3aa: CASSTLLTGEAFF

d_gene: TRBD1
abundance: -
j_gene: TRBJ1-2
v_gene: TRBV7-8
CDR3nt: TGTGCCAGCAGCTTACAGGCGGGACAGGGCGGAGGCTACACCTTC
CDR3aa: CASSLQAGQGGGYTF

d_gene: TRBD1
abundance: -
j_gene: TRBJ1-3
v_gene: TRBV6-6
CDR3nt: TGTGCCAGCAGTCTGACAGGGTTCGAAAACACCATATATTTT
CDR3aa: CASSLTGFENTIYF

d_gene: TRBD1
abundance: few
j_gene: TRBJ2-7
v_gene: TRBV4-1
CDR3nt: TGCGCCAGCAGCCATCGACAGGGCCACGAGCAGTACTTC
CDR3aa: CASSHRQGHEQYF

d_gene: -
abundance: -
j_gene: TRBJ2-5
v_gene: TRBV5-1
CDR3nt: TGCGCCAGCAGCCCACCTGGACCTCTGGAGACCCAGTACTTC
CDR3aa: CASSPPGPLETQYF

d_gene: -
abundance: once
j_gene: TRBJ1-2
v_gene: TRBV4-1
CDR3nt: TGCGCCAGCAGCCAAGCAAACTCGGGCCGGCCCAGCGGCGGCTACACCTTC
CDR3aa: CASSQANSGRPSGGYTF

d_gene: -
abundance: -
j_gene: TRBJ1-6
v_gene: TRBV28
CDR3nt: TGTGCCAGCAGTCAAGGTATTTCACCCCTCCACTTT
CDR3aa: CASSQGISPLHF

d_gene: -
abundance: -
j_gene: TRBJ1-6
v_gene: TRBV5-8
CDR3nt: TGTGCCAGCAGCCGGACAGCCTATAATTCACCCCTCCACTTT
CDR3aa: CASSRTAYNSPLHF

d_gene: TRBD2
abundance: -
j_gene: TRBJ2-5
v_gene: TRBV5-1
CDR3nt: TGCGCCAGTAGTACGGGACTAGCGCTCCAAGAGACCCAGTACTTC
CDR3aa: CASSTGLALQETQYF

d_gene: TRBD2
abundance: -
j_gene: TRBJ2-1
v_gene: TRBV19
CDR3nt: TGTGCCAGTAGAATAGGCGGGGGGGCCAGGGATGAGCAGTTCTTC
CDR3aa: CASRIGGGARDEQFF

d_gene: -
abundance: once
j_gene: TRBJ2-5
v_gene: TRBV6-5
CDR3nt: TGTGCCACTCTCCACACCGGGGGAGTAGAGACCCAGTACTTC
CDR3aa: CATLHTGGVETQYF

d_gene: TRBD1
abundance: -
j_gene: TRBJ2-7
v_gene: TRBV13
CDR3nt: TGTGCCAGCAGCTTCGGGACAGGGGGATACTTCGAGCAGTACTTC
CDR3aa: CASSFGTGGYFEQYF

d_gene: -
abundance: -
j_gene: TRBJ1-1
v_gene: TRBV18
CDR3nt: TGTGCCAGCTCACCTTTTGGGCAAGAGACTGAAGCTTTCTTT
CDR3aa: CASSPFGQETEAFF

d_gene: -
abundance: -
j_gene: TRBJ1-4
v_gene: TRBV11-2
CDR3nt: TGTGCCAGCAGCCCGTACAGCACTCCAACTAATGAAAAACTGTTTTTT
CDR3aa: CASSPYSTPTNEKLFF

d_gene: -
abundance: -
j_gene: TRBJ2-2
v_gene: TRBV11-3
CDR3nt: TGTGCCAGCAGCTTACGCGGAACATACACCGGGGAGCTGTTTTTT
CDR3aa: CASSLRGTYTGELFF

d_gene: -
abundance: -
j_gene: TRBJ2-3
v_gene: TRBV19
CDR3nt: TGTGCCAGTAGTATTCTGGGGAGCACAGATACGCAGTATTTT
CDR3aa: CASSILGSTDTQYF

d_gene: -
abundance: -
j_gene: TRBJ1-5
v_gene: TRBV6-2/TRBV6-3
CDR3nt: TGTGCCAGCAGCGGTTGGGGTTCCAATCAGCCCCAGCATTTT
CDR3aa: CASSGWGSNQPQHF

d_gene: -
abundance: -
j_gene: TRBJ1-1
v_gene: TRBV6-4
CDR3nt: TGTGCCAGCAGTGCGGACCCCGAAGGCACTGAAGCTTTCTTT
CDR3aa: CASSADPEGTEAFF

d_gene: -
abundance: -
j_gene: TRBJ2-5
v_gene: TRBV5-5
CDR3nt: TGTGCCAGCAGCTTGGACGGCCGTGGGGACGAGACCCAGTACTTC
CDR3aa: CASSLDGRGDETQYF

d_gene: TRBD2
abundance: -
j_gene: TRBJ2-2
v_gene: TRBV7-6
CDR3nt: TGTGCCAGCAGCTTAGCGGTGGGAGGGGACACCGGGGAGCTGTTTTTT
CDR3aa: CASSLAVGGDTGELFF

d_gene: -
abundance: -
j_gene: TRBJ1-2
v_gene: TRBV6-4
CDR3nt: TGTGCCAGCAGTGACTCGAAGGGTGGCTACACCTTC
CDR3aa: CASSDSKGGYTF

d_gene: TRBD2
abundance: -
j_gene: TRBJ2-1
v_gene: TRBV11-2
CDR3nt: TGTGCCAGCAGCTTTTTACGGGGGGGTTACAATGAGCAGTTCTTC
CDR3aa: CASSFLRGGYNEQFF

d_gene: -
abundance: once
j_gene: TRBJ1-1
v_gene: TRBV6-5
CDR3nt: TGTGCCAGCAGTTCTTTTGGGGTTCTCACTGAAGCTTTCTTT
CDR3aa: CASSSFGVLTEAFF

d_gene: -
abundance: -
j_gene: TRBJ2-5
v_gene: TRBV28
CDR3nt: TGTGCCAGCAGTTTAGTAGGCGGGGCCTTGGAGACCCAGTACTTC
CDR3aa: CASSLVGGALETQYF

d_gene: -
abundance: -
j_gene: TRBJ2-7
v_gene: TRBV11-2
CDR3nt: TGTGCCAGCAGCTTAGCTTCCCACGAGCAGTACTTC
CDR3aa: CASSLASHEQYF

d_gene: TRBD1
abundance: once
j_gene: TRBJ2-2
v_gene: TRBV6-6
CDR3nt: TGTGCCAGCAGCGCCACCGGGACAGCGAACACCGGGGAGCTGTTTTTT
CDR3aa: CASSATGTANTGELFF

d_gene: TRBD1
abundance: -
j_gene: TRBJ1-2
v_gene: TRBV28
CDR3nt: TGTGCCAGCGGTCAACCCGGGACAGGGGGAATCGCCAACTATGGCTACACCTTC
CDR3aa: CASGQPGTGGIANYGYTF

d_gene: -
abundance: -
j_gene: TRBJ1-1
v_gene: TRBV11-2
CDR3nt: TGTGCCAGCAGCTTAGGTTTAGGCCTGAACACTGAAGCTTTCTTT
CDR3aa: CASSLGLGLNTEAFF

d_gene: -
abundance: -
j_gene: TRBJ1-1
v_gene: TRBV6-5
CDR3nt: TGTGCCAGCAATAACTACGACTATGAAGCTTTCTTT
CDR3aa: CASNNYDYEAFF

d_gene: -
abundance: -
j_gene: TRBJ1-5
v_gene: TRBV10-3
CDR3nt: TGTGCCATCAGTGACCAGACAGGCTCAAGCCCCCAGCATTTT
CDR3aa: CAISDQTGSSPQHF

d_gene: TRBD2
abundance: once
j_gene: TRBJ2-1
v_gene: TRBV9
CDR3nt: TGTGCCAGCAGCGTAGGTGGGACTAGTGTGAATGAGCAGTTCTTC
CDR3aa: CASSVGGTSVNEQFF

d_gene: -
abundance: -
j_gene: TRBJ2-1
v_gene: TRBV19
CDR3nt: TGTGCCAGTAGTATTTCATCGGACTCTGAATACAATGAGCAGTTCTTC
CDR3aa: CASSISSDSEYNEQFF